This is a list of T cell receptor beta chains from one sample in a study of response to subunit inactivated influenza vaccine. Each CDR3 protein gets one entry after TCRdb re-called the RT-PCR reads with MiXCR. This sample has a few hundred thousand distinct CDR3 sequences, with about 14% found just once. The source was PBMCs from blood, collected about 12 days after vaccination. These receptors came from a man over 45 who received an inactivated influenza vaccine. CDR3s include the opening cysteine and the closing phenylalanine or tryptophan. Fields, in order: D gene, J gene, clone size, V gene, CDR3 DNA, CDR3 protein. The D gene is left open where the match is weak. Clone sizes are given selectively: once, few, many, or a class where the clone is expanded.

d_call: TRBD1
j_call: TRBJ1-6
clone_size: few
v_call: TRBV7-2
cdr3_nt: TGTGCCAGCAGCCGACAGGGTCGCCGGTCACCCCTCCACTTT
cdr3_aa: CASSRQGRRSPLHF

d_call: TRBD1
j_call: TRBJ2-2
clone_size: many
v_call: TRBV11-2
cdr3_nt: TGTGCCAGCAGCTTGGGACAGGGGGCCGGCCGGGAGCTGTTTTTT
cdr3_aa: CASSLGQGAGRELFF

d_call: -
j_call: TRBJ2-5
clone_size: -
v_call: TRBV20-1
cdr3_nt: TGCAGTGCTAGACCCCGGGACTACCAAGAGACCCAGTACTTC
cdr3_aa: CSARPRDYQETQYF

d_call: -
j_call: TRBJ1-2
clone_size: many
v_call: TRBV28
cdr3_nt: TGTGCCAGCAGTTTATACCCGGTTAACTATGGCTACACCTTC
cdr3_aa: CASSLYPVNYGYTF

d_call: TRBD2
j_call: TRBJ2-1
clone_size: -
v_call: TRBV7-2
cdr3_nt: TGTGCCAGCAGCGGCGAGACTAGCGGGAGCTTCTATGAGCAGTTCTTC
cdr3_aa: CASSGETSGSFYEQFF

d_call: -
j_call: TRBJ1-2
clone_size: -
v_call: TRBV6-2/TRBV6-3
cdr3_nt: TGTGCCAGTGGCTCTGACAGAAGATATGGCTACACCTTC
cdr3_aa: CASGSDRRYGYTF

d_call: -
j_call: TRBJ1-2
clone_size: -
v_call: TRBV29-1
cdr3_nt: TGCAGCGTTGCGGTGTCCAACTATGGCTACACCTTC
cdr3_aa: CSVAVSNYGYTF

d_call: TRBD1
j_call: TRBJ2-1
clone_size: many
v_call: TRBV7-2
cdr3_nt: TGTGCCAGCAGCTCCCGTAGGGGGCGCGGGTACAATGAGCAGTTCTTC
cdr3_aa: CASSSRRGRGYNEQFF

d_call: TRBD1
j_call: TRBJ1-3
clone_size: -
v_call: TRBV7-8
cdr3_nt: TGTGCCAGCAGCACCCAGACAGGGCGCTCTGGAAACACCATATATTTT
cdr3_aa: CASSTQTGRSGNTIYF

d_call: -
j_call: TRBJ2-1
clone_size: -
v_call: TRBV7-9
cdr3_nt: TGTGCCAGCAGCTTAGCTTCCGGAGAGGGTTTCTTC
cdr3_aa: CASSLASGEGFF

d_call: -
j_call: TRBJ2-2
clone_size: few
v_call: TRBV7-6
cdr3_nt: TGTGCCAGCAGCCGAGAACAGAGTGGTAACACCGGGGAGCTGTTTTTT
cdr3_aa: CASSREQSGNTGELFF

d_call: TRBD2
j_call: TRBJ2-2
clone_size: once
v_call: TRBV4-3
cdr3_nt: TGCGCCAGCAGCCAAGAGCCTAGCGGGGGGGCCCGCGTCGGGGAGCTGTTTTTT
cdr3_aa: CASSQEPSGGARVGELFF

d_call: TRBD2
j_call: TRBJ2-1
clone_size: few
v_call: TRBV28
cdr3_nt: TGTGCCAGCAGTTCAAACCCGGGACTAGGTAGACAAAGTGAGCAGTTCTTC
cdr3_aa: CASSSNPGLGRQSEQFF

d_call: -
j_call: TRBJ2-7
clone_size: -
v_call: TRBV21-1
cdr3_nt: TGTGCCATCACAGAGGCAGCGGGAGGCTACGAGCAGTACTTC
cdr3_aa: CAITEAAGGYEQYF

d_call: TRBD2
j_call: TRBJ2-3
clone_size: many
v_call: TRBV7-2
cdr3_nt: TGTGCCAGCAGTTCAGAACCGGGGGGTACGCAGTATTTT
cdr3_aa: CASSSEPGGTQYF

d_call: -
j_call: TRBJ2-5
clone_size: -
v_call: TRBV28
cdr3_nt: TGTGCCACCAGGGACACTTCCCAAGAGACCCAGTACTTC
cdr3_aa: CATRDTSQETQYF

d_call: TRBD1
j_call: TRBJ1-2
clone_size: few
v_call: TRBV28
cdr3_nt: TGTGCCAGCAGTATCCTAATGACAGGGGCCGACTATGGCTACACCTTC
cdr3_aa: CASSILMTGADYGYTF

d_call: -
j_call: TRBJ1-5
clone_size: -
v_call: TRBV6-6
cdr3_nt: TGTGCCAGCGGCGGGGACAACAATCAGCCCCAGCATTTT
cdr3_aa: CASGGDNNQPQHF

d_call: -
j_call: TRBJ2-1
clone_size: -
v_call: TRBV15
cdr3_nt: TGTGCCACCAGCACGGACGGTGCGAGGGACAATGAGCAGTTCTTC
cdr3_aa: CATSTDGARDNEQFF

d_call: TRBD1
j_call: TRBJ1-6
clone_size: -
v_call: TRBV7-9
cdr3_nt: TGTGCCAGCAGTTCACAGGGGGCGATCTATAATTCACCCCTCCACTTT
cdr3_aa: CASSSQGAIYNSPLHF

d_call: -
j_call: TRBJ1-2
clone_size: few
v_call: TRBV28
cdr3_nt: TGTGCCAGCTATTCCACCCCAGGGAGGTCCTCTTATGGCTACACCTTC
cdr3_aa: CASYSTPGRSSYGYTF

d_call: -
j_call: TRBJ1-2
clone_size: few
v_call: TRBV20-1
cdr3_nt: TGCAGTGCTAGAGTTGGGGGTTCCTATGGCTACACCTTC
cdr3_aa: CSARVGGSYGYTF

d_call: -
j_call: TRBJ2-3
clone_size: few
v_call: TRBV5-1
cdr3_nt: TGCGCCAGCAGCTTGATGGGTTACCCGACAGATACGCAGTATTTT
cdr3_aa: CASSLMGYPTDTQYF

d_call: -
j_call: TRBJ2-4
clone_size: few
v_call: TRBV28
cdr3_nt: TGTGCCAGCAGTTCCTCACAGGGTGTCAAAAACATTCAGTACTTC
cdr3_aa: CASSSSQGVKNIQYF

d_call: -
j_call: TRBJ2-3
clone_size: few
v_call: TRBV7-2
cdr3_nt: TGTGCCAGCAGCTTAGTTGTGGGTTTTAACACAGATACGCAGTATTTT
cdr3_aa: CASSLVVGFNTDTQYF

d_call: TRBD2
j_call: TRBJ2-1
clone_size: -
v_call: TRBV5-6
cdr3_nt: TGTGCCAGCAGCTCTCGGGGACTAGTGGGCAATGAGCAGTTCTTC
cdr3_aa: CASSSRGLVGNEQFF

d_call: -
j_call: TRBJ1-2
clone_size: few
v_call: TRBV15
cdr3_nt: TGTGCCACCAGCGCCGAACAGGGACCGTATGGCTACACCTTC
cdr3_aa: CATSAEQGPYGYTF